The present entry profiles one T cell receptor (beta chain) with its context. Its antigen remains unknown. These data are taken from a study of T cell responses to AZD1222 COVID-19 vaccine. V gave up 5 bases and J gave up 1 base, with 20 bases separating them. Germline V gene sequence: CDR1 SGHTA, CDR2 FQGNSA. The CDR3 is made up of 17 amino acids. Study-wide findings and caveats: Dominant CD4 TCR responses targeted spike regions 160-218 and 743-854. Seropositive AZD1222 recipients at baseline numbered only 5 to 7.

The data were produced by immunoSEQ multiplex PCR, yet TCRdb's version contains in-frame clones alone and is incomplete. This sample has about 140,000 clones, with 92% found just once. V and J are TRBV7-2 and TRBJ1-1; TRBD1 might be the D (5 bases). The sequence came from an adult who received the AZD1222 COVID-19 vaccine. Sequencing was performed on peripheral blood, taken 28 days after the second AZD1222 dose. In DNA, the CDR3 is TGTGCCAGCAGCCCGAGGGGAGTATGGTGGCCGAACACTGAAGCTTTCTTT. This codes for CASSPRGVWWPNTEAFF.